Each of the 25 T cell receptor beta chains below was sequenced from the same sample in a study of siplizumab effects on memory and regulatory T cells. Assay: immunoSEQ multiplex PCR; the TCRdb copy retains only in-frame clones and omits some. The sample holds over 100,000 clones, 85% to 95% seen once. Sequencing was done on a sample of non-Treg CD4+ T cells sorted from blood. These receptors were obtained from a human donor in good health.

V usage is TRBV7-3 and J usage is TRBJ1-1; D unresolved. Germline assignment: CDR1 SGHTA and CDR2 FQGTGA. The length of the CDR3 is 16 residues. V dropped 7 bases and J dropped 0 bases, with 18 bases sitting between them. DNA for the CDR3: TGTGCCAGCACCCCCGATGGCGGGGTCCTGAACACTGAAGCTTTCTTT. Amino acids: CASTPDGGVLNTEAFF.

The chain couples TRBV7-9 to TRBJ2-3, with TRBD2 identical over 8 bases. The CDR3 is made up of 16 amino acids. Losses at the gene ends were 4 bases for V and 3 bases for J; bases not matched to a gene: 9. Germline loops: CDR1 SEHNR, CDR2 FQNEAQ (reference sequence). The CDR3 here is CASSSPSGGATDTQYF. The CDR3 coding sequence is TGTGCCAGCAGCTCACCTTCGGGGGGGGCTACAGATACGCAGTATTTT.

This rearrangement joins TRBV7-9 to TRBJ1-3; D gene ambiguous. The CDR3 totals 15 residues. The V gene's germline CDR1 is SEHNR and CDR2 FQNEAQ (reference sequence). V was trimmed by 5 bases and J by 4 bases, leaving 15 bases between them. The CDR3, as DNA: TGTGCCAGCAGCCTTTTAGGTTTCGGGGGAAACACCATATATTTT. Residues: CASSLLGFGGNTIYF. Complete variable domain (other parts from reference TRBV7-9 and TRBJ1-3): DTGVSQNPRHKITKRGQNVTFRCDPISEHNRLYWYRQTLGQGPEFLTYFQNEAQLEKSRLLSDRFSAERPKGSFSTLEIQRTEQGDSAMYLCASSLLGFGGNTIYFGEGSWLTVV.

The chain uses TRBV7-2 and TRBJ1-1; TRBD1 is a possible D gene (5 bases). This CDR3 is 13 amino acids long. CDR1 is SGHTA and CDR2 is FQGNSA in the germline V gene. Trimming shortened V by 3 bases and J by 2 bases, and 7 bases separated the two germline ends. Here the CDR3 reads CASSFQGNTEAFF. The DNA of the CDR3 is TGTGCCAGCAGCTTCCAGGGAAACACTGAAGCTTTCTTT.

This chain uses TRBV4-3 with TRBJ2-1, with 9 positions matching TRBD1. V lost 1 base to trimming and J lost 3 bases; unmatched junction nucleotides: 4. From germline, CDR1 is LGHNA and CDR2 YSLEER. There are 16 residues in the CDR3. DNA for the CDR3: TGCGCCAGCAGCCAAGGGGAGACAGGGGGCTACAATGAGCAGTTCTTC. Translated, it gives CASSQGETGGYNEQFF.

The J gene is TRBJ2-7, the V gene TRBV5-1, with D possibly being TRBD1 (7 bases). The germline V gene has CDR1 SGHRS and CDR2 YFSETQ. The CDR3 covers 16 residues. Trimming stripped 5 bases from V and 5 bases from J, with 23 bases between. CDR3 sequence: CASRFRGAVFSDEQYF. The CDR3, as DNA: TGCGCCAGCAGGTTCAGGGGGGCGGTCTTTTCGGACGAGCAGTACTTC.

The rearrangement links TRBV28 to TRBJ2-7; 7 nucleotides line up with TRBD2. V was clipped by 9 bases and J by 2 bases; unmatched bases: 7. Germline CDR1 is MDHEN and CDR2 is SYDVKM. The CDR3 has 13 residues. CDR3: CASSRGRAYEQYF. The CDR3 DNA is TGTGCCAGTTCTCGGGGGAGGGCCTACGAGCAGTACTTC.

This clone was seen just once. One end of the junction varies from germline; a read error may be responsible. This chain connects TRBV4-1 to TRBJ1-3; no clear D. The CDR3 has 13 amino acids. Germline assignment: CDR1 MGHRA and CDR2 YSYEKL. The CDR3 reads CASSQAIDTSESF. The CDR3 bases are TGCGCCAGCAGCCAAGCGATCGACACTTCCGAATCTTTT.

The rearrangement joins TRBV11-1 to TRBJ2-7; D ambiguous. This CDR3 comprises 13 residues. Germline CDR1 reads SGHAT; CDR2 reads FQDESV (reference sequence). V gave up 5 bases and J gave up 3 bases, with 11 bases separating them. This CDR3 reads CASSPRRNYEQYF. In DNA form, the CDR3 reads TGTGCCAGCAGCCCCCGACGGAACTACGAGCAGTACTTC.

This clone showed up just a few times. The genes are TRBV6-5 and TRBJ1-2; 8 positions match TRBD1. Germline V CDR1 and CDR2: MNHEY, SVGAGI. This CDR3 contains 13 residues. J was trimmed by 4 bases and V by 6 bases; bases with no gene match: 4. The CDR3 region has the DNA TGTGCCAGCAGCAACGGACAGGGCTATGGCTACACCTTC. Translation: CASSNGQGYGYTF.

This chain joins TRBV7-3 and TRBJ2-1, with D possibly TRBD1 on 7 matching bases. The CDR3 is made up of 16 amino acids. Per the germline V gene, CDR1 is SGHTA and CDR2 is FQGTGA. The V end was cut by 5 bases, the J end by 6 bases, with 20 bases between. CDR3 region: CASSQRQGGGGNEQFF. The CDR3 bases are TGTGCCAGCAGCCAAAGACAGGGAGGTGGGGGCAATGAGCAGTTCTTC.

The chain uses TRBV10-1 and TRBJ1-3; 7 bases map to TRBD1. The V gene's germline CDR1 is WNHNN and CDR2 SYGVQD (reference sequence). The CDR3 totals 14 residues. The trim removed 7 bases at V and 4 bases at J, leaving 7 bases unmatched. DNA of the CDR3: TGCGCCAGCATTCCCGACAGGGTCGGAAACACCATATATTTT. Its protein is CASIPDRVGNTIYF.

This clone was counted a single time. This chain joins TRBV28 and TRBJ2-2; D may be TRBD2 (6 bases). Germline V lookup: CDR1 MDHEN, CDR2 SYDVKM. V shed 0 bases and J shed 3 bases, with 11 bases lying between them. The CDR3 runs 16 residues. CDR3 DNA: TGTGCCAGCAGTTTATGGGCTAGCGAGCACACCGGGGAGCTGTTTTTT. It encodes CASSLWASEHTGELFF.

The chain couples TRBV18 to TRBJ2-3; 8 bases line up with TRBD2. This CDR3 has 17 amino acids. V was clipped by 3 bases and J by 2 bases; unmatched bases: 10. Germline V gene sequence: CDR1 KGHSH, CDR2 LQKENI. CDR3 coding DNA: TGTGCCAGCTCACCCGGATTGGGCGGGGGGAACACAGATACGCAGTATTTT. The encoded protein is CASSPGLGGGNTDTQYF.

The rearrangement uses TRBV28 and TRBJ1-5, with 9 bases fitting TRBD1. CDR3 length: 21 residues. The germline CDR1 and CDR2 sequences are MDHEN and SYDVKM. J lost 4 bases, V lost 1 base, and 20 bases had no gene match. The CDR3 sequence is CASSLFYSGGLVGQGNQPQHF. DNA for the CDR3: TGTGCCAGCAGTTTATTCTACTCGGGTGGGTTAGTGGGACAGGGTAATCAGCCCCAGCATTTT.

This chain connects TRBV2 to TRBJ2-2; D is possibly TRBD1 (7 bases). The germline V gene encodes CDR1 SNHLY and CDR2 FYNNEI. The length of the CDR3 is 14 residues. V gave up 6 bases and J gave up 6 bases, with 14 bases separating them. Written as DNA, the CDR3 is TGTGCCAGCAGGCGGACAGGAGGGGCCGGGGAGCTGTTTTTT. The encoded protein is CASRRTGGAGELFF.

The gene calls are TRBV28 and TRBJ2-7; TRBD2 aligns across 8 bases. Germline V gene data show CDR1 as MDHEN and CDR2 as SYDVKM. The junction had 8 bases not matched to a gene; V was cut back by 6 bases and J by 4 bases. This CDR3 region has 14 residues. The DNA of the CDR3 is TGTGCCAGCAGCGGGGGGGACACACCATACGAGCAGTACTTC. Protein: CASSGGDTPYEQYF. Full variable domain (remainder filled in from reference TRBV28 and TRBJ2-7): DVKVTQSSRYLVKRTGEKVFLECVQDMDHENMFWYRQDPGLGLRLIYFSYDVKMKEKGDIPEGYSVSREKKERFSLILESASTNQTSMYLCASSGGDTPYEQYFGPGTRLTVT.

As regards this clone: This sample also contains other DNA sequences that code for the same CDR3. V gene TRBV5-1 combines with J gene TRBJ1-2; possible D gene TRBD1, 6 bases. Trimming left V 5 bases short and J 2 bases short, with 10 bases between. The CDR3 totals 13 residues. The germline gives CDR1 SGHRS, CDR2 YFSETQ. The CDR3 protein is CASSLDRNYGYTF. CDR3 sequence (DNA): TGCGCCAGCAGTCTCGACAGGAACTATGGCTACACCTTC. Using reference TRBV5-1 and TRBJ1-2 for the parts outside the CDR3, the full variable domain is KAGVTQTPRYLIKTRGQQVTLSCSPISGHRSVSWYQQTPGQGLQFLFEYFSETQRNKGNFPGRFSGRQFSNSRSEMNVSTLELGDSALYLCASSLDRNYGYTFGSGTRLTVV.

This chain links TRBV9 with TRBJ2-3; D gene uncertain. V lost 0 bases and J lost 2, with 13 bases in between. Germline V gene sequence: CDR1 SGDLS, CDR2 YYNGEE. The CDR3 consists of 16 residues. Here the CDR3 DNA reads TGTGCCAGCAGCGTAGCTATAACTATCTCCACAGATACGCAGTATTTT. Amino acids: CASSVAITISTDTQYF.

As for this clone: The junction and the germline gene differ at one end; a read error may be behind it. The chain is built from TRBV5-4 and TRBJ2-3, with TRBD2 identical over 8 bases. The CDR3 spans 14 residues. CDR1 is SGHNT and CDR2 is YYREEE in the germline V gene (reference sequence). CDR3 in amino acids: CASSQWARGDTQYF. For the CDR3, the DNA is TGTGCCAGCAGCCAGTGGGCGCGGGGGGATACGCAATATTTT.

The V gene is TRBV18, the J gene TRBJ1-3; a weak D match, TRBD1 (5 bases). The CDR3 is 14 residues long. Germline V gives CDR1 KGHSH, CDR2 LQKENI. V lost 3 bases and J lost 4, with 10 bases in between. CDR3 loop: CASSPGVDGNTIYF. The CDR3 DNA is TGTGCCAGCTCACCGGGGGTGGACGGAAACACCATATATTTT.

As DNA, the CDR3 is TGCGCCAGCAGCCAAGGCCGGGGGCAAGAGACCCAGTACTTC. Translated: CASSQGRGQETQYF. This chain connects TRBV4-1 to TRBJ2-5; D is perhaps TRBD2 (6 bases). The CDR3 is made up of 14 amino acids. CDR1 MGHRA and CDR2 YSYEKL come from the germline V gene. V lost 1 base to trimming and J lost 2 bases, with 8 bases between them.

The chain combines TRBV10-1 with TRBJ2-1; 10 nucleotides line up with TRBD1. CDR3 length: 16 residues. V trimming: 0 bases; J trimming: 7 bases; junction bases outside the gene matches: 6. The germline CDR1 and CDR2 sequences are WNHNN and SYGVQD (reference sequence). The CDR3 nucleotides read TGCGCCAGCAGTGAGTCGGGGACAGGGGCCGAAAATGAGCAGTTCTTC. As protein: CASSESGTGAENEQFF.

The J gene is TRBJ1-2, the V gene TRBV6-1, with D possibly TRBD1 on 5 matching bases. The CDR3 contains 13 residues. The germline V and J ends were trimmed by 7 bases and 2 bases, with 11 bases remaining between them. CDR1 MNHNS and CDR2 SASEGT come from the germline V gene. Here the CDR3 reads CASTSAGNYGYTF. DNA of the CDR3: TGTGCCAGCACTAGCGCAGGGAACTATGGCTACACCTTC.

The V and J genes are TRBV4-2 and TRBJ2-5; D uncertain. Trimming removed 0 bases from V and 5 bases from J, with 16 bases in between. The CDR3 covers 16 residues. The germline V gene has CDR1 LGHNA and CDR2 YNFKEQ. DNA of the CDR3: TGTGCCAGCAGCCAAGACGCGGTAACTGCCAGGGAGACCCAGTACTTC. It yields the protein CASSQDAVTARETQYF.